This TCR beta chain was profiled in a study of blood T cell repertoires in COVID-19. Overall study context: The cDNA or gDNA used as material had been derived from T cells, B-cell-depleted T cells, or PBMCs.

This CDR3 has 16 amino acids. CDR1 is SGHRS, CDR2 YFSETQ, per germline. Trimming took 0 bases from V and 1 from J, leaving 12 bases between them. As originally analysed: Reference gene primer amplification gave estimated nucleated cell counts. Sequencing used immunoSEQ multiplex PCR; TCRdb keeps in-frame clones, though not all of them. D and trimming come from the DNA, and the V and J calls and clone size come from that table. The sample consists of some 180,000 clones, 80% to 95% of them appearing once. This receptor was obtained from a man aged 50-59 years with acute or convalescent COVID-19. Specimen: peripheral blood. V usage is TRBV5-1 and J usage is TRBJ2-3, with a possible D match to TRBD2 (5 bases). DNA for the CDR3: TGCGCCAGCAGCTTGGGTAGGCTGGAGGGCACAGATACGCAGTATTTT. It specifies CASSLGRLEGTDTQYF.